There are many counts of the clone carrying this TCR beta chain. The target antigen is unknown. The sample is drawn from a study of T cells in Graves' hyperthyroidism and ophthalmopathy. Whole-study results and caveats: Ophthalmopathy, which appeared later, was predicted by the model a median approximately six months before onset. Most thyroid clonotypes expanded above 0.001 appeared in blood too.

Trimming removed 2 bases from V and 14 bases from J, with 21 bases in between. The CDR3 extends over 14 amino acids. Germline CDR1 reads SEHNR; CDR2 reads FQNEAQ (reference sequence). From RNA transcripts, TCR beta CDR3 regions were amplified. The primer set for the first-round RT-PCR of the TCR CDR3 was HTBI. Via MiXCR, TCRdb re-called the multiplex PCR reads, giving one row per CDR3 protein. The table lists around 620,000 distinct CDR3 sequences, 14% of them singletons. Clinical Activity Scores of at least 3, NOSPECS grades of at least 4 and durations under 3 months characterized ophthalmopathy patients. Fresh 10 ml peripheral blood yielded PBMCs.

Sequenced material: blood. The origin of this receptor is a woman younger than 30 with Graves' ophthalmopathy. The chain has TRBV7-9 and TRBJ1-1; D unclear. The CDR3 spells CASSLIPEGPKCFF. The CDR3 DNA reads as TGTGCCAGCAGCTTAATCCCGGAGGGCCCGAAATGCTTCTTT.